The 4 T cell receptor beta chains listed next were all sequenced from one sample in a study of T cell changes during pregnancy in multiple sclerosis. Using immunoSEQ multiplex PCR, the repertoire was profiled, and TCRdb retains in-frame clones only, with some absent. The sample records about 81,000 clones, 80% to 95% being singletons. The material sequenced was peripheral blood, taken in the third trimester of pregnancy. These receptors were taken from a female donor in good health, enrolled as a control in a pregnancy study.

CDR3 sequence: CAISETGQSAYEQYF. The CDR3 coding sequence is TGTGCCATCAGCGAAACTGGACAGTCCGCCTACGAGCAGTACTTC. This chain links TRBV10-3 with TRBJ2-7; TRBD1 might be the D (6 bases). The germline V gene encodes CDR1 ENHRY and CDR2 SYGVKD. The CDR3 consists of 15 residues. The germline V and J ends were trimmed by 6 bases and 2 bases, with 17 bases remaining between them.

The chain joins TRBV2 to TRBJ1-5; 7 nucleotides line up with TRBD1. The CDR3 has 16 residues. CDR1 SNHLY and CDR2 FYNNEI come from the germline V gene. The J segment lost 4 bases and the V segment lost 5 bases, leaving 11 bases of the junction unmatched. In nucleotides, the CDR3 is TGTGCCAGCAGTAGTCAGACAGGGCAGCCTAATCAGCCCCAGCATTTT. As protein: CASSSQTGQPNQPQHF.

The chain is built from TRBV11-2 and TRBJ2-5; TRBD1 is a possible D gene (6 bases). The CDR3 totals 14 residues. V lost 4 bases and J 1 base, leaving 10 bases between the germline ends. Germline CDR1 and CDR2: SGHAT and FQNNGV. The CDR3 DNA reads as TGTGCCAGCAGCTCAGGGGAGCTCCAAGAGACCCAGTACTTC. Translating it yields CASSSGELQETQYF. The full variable domain, with the rest looked up from reference TRBV11-2 and TRBJ2-5, is EAGVAQSPRYKIIEKRQSVAFWCNPISGHATLYWYQQILGQGPKLLIQFQNNGVVDDSQLPKDRFSAERLKGVDSTLKIQPAKLEDSAVYLCASSSGELQETQYFGPGTRLLVL.

The table lists this clone with a count of one. The gene calls are TRBV28 and TRBJ2-3; D may be TRBD2 (5 bases). In germline, CDR1 is MDHEN, CDR2 SYDVKM. The CDR3 runs to 14 residues. Trimming shortened V by 5 bases and J by 5 bases, and 14 bases separated the two germline ends. CDR3 DNA: TGTGCCAGCAGTAATCGGGGTACAAGAGATACGCAGTATTTT. Translating it yields CASSNRGTRDTQYF.